Listed here are 31 T cell receptor beta chains from one sample, sequenced in a study of cytomegalovirus exposure and HLA in healthy donors. This PCR relied on a set of 60 Vbeta primers and 13 Jbeta primers. Produced via immunoSEQ multiplex PCR; TCRdb's table is partial and in-frame only. The sample holds 150,000 to 200,000 clones, 79% seen once. The specimen sequenced was PBMCs. These receptors all come from a young woman in good health and CMV-seropositive.

The chain carries TRBV27 and TRBJ2-3, with D possibly TRBD1 on 5 matching bases. Per the germline V gene, CDR1 is MNHEY and CDR2 is SMNVEV (reference sequence). The CDR3 consists of 13 residues. Trimming cost V 5 bases and J 2 bases, with 8 bases left between them. The CDR3 region is CASSGAATDTQYF. The CDR3 bases are TGTGCCAGCAGTGGGGCAGCCACAGATACGCAGTATTTT.

This sequence joins TRBV5-4 and TRBJ2-5; 7 positions match TRBD2. CDR3 length: 16 residues. V was pared by 0 bases and J by 4 bases, with 9 bases of the junction left unmatched. Germline loops: CDR1 SGHNT, CDR2 YYREEE (reference sequence). The CDR3 is CASSLGQGGRGETQYF. The CDR3 DNA sequence: TGTGCCAGCAGCTTGGGCCAGGGAGGGAGGGGAGAGACCCAGTACTTC.

The V gene is TRBV10-3, the J gene TRBJ1-5; possible D gene TRBD1, 5 bases. With 0 bases removed from V and 4 bases from J, the gap between germline ends came to 7 bases. The CDR3 is 14 amino acids. The germline gives CDR1 ENHRY, CDR2 SYGVKD. CDR3 nucleotides: TGTGCCATCAGTGAGTCTAGGGGTAATCAGCCCCAGCATTTT. Encoded protein: CAISESRGNQPQHF.

The chain carries TRBV18 and TRBJ1-3, with TRBD1 identical over 7 bases. CDR3 size: 14 residues. V shed 3 bases and J 2 bases; nucleotides not matched to a gene: 1. Germline loops: CDR1 KGHSH, CDR2 LQKENI. The DNA for the CDR3 is TGTGCCAGCTCACCGGGACAGACTGGAAACACCATATATTTT. Translating it yields CASSPGQTGNTIYF.

This clone was counted between two and nine times. The CDR3 loop reads CASSLDWGTGAPSYEQYF. The CDR3 nucleotides read TGTGCCAGCAGCTTGGACTGGGGAACAGGGGCCCCATCCTACGAGCAGTACTTC. The V and J genes are TRBV7-9 and TRBJ2-7; 7 nucleotides match TRBD1. The junction had 15 bases not matched to a gene; V was cut back by 3 bases and J by 1 base. The length of the CDR3 is 18 residues. The germline V gene has CDR1 SEHNR and CDR2 FQNEAQ (reference sequence).

This clone occurred once. The genes are TRBV2 and TRBJ1-3; 7 positions agree with TRBD1. Germline assignment: CDR1 SNHLY and CDR2 FYNNEI. V was pared by 5 bases and J by 4 bases, with 5 bases of the junction left unmatched. This CDR3 has 14 residues. The CDR3 region has the DNA TGTGCCAGCAGTAACCCGGGACAGGGAAACACCATATATTTT. This translates into CASSNPGQGNTIYF.

The gene calls are TRBV12-5 and TRBJ1-5; the D gene is possibly TRBD1 (5 bases). V was shortened by 7 bases and J by 0 bases, with 10 bases between the two germline ends. The V gene's germline CDR1 is LGHNT and CDR2 FRNRAP. The CDR3 is 14 residues long. The CDR3 coding sequence is TGTGCTAGTGCCGGGGGGGTTAGCAATCAGCCCCAGCATTTT. This encodes CASAGGVSNQPQHF.

The chain uses TRBV7-9 and TRBJ2-1; 10 bases are shared with TRBD1. V dropped 4 bases and J dropped 5; count of bases not matched to a gene: 5. The CDR3 sequence is 15 residues long. Germline V lookup: CDR1 SEHNR, CDR2 FQNEAQ (reference sequence). The CDR3 reads CASSSQTGGHNEQFF. CDR3 coding DNA: TGTGCCAGCAGCTCGCAGACAGGGGGCCACAATGAGCAGTTCTTC.

Here the CDR3 DNA reads TGTGCCAGCAGGAGGACCGCGGGACTGAGCACAGATACGCAGTATTTT. This sequence encodes CASRRTAGLSTDTQYF. The gene calls are TRBV2 and TRBJ2-3; D perhaps matches TRBD2 (6 bases). Germline-derived CDR1 and CDR2 are SNHLY and FYNNEI. This CDR3 region has 16 residues. Deletions cut 6 bases from V and 0 bases from J, with 16 bases between.

The chain is built from TRBV7-9 and TRBJ2-1; 8 bases align to TRBD1. The CDR3 has 13 residues. Germline-derived CDR1 and CDR2 are SEHNR and FQNEAQ (reference sequence). J lost 6 bases, V lost 11 bases, and 9 bases had no gene match. The CDR3 sequence is CALPGQAFNEQFF. In DNA form, the CDR3 reads TGTGCCCTCCCGGGACAGGCTTTCAATGAGCAGTTCTTC.

This clone was counted a few times. The J gene is TRBJ2-7, the V gene TRBV9; the match to TRBD2 covers 14 bases. The CDR3 has 14 residues. V lost 3 bases to trimming and J lost 6 bases; unmatched junction nucleotides: 2. Germline V gene data show CDR1 as SGDLS and CDR2 as YYNGEE. For the CDR3, the DNA is TGTGCCAGCAGCGCGGGACTAGCGGGAGCCGAGCAGTACTTC. Protein: CASSAGLAGAEQYF.

The rearrangement links TRBV7-2 to TRBJ2-6; D is possibly TRBD1 (5 bases). The germline V gene has CDR1 SGHTA and CDR2 FQGNSA. This CDR3 is built from 14 residues. Trimming removed 5 bases from V and 0 bases from J, with 5 bases in between. CDR3 in DNA: TGTGCCAGCAGCCAGGGCTCTGGGGCCAACGTCCTGACTTTC. Translating gives CASSQGSGANVLTF.

V and J are TRBV6-1 and TRBJ2-7, with 8 positions matching TRBD1. Germline V lookup: CDR1 MNHNS, CDR2 SASEGT. The CDR3 is 14 amino acids. V lost 3 bases to trimming and J lost 9 bases; unmatched junction nucleotides: 10. CDR3 coding DNA: TGTGCCAGCAGTGAGGCGCCAGGACAGGGTCGGCAGTACTTC. The encoded protein is CASSEAPGQGRQYF.

V is TRBV7-2 and J is TRBJ1-1, with 10 bases that match TRBD1. The CDR3 is 15 residues long. J gave up 4 bases and V 4 bases, and 6 bases lay outside the gene matches. Germline V lookup: CDR1 SGHTA, CDR2 FQGNSA. Written as DNA, the CDR3 is TGTGCCAGCAGCTCGACAGGGGGCAGGGGCACTGAAGCTTTCTTT. Translating it yields CASSSTGGRGTEAFF.

V and J are TRBV5-1 and TRBJ2-5; TRBD1 agrees at 7 bases. Unmatched junction bases numbered 7, after V lost 3 bases and J lost 2 bases. The CDR3 consists of 15 residues. Per the germline V gene, CDR1 is SGHRS and CDR2 is YFSETQ. The CDR3: CASSSNRGQQETQYF. CDR3 bases: TGCGCCAGCAGCTCCAACAGGGGCCAACAAGAGACCCAGTACTTC.

This clone was detected only once. The chain recombines TRBV7-9 with TRBJ1-4, with 9 bases matching TRBD1. The V gene's germline CDR1 is SEHNR and CDR2 FQNEAQ (reference sequence). The CDR3 has 17 residues. V shed 5 bases, J shed 1 base, and the junction held 8 bases outside the gene matches. CDR3 bases: TGTGCCAGCAGCCGGACAGGGGAGACTTTAACTAATGAAAAACTGTTTTTT. It yields the protein CASSRTGETLTNEKLFF.

This chain connects TRBV29-1 to TRBJ1-4, with 7 nucleotides matching TRBD1. Germline V lookup: CDR1 SQVTM, CDR2 ANQGSEA. Unmatched junction bases numbered 9, after V lost 6 bases and J lost 8 bases. CDR3 length equals 13 residues. The CDR3 DNA follows: TGCAGCGTGCAACAGGGGCAAGGGGAAAAACTGTTTTTT. It translates to CSVQQGQGEKLFF.

The chain recombines TRBV5-6 with TRBJ2-7; possibly TRBD2 for D (5 bases). Trimming took 2 bases from V and 3 from J, leaving 9 bases between them. CDR3 length: 13 residues. The V gene's germline CDR1 is SGHDT and CDR2 YYEEEE. The chain's CDR3 is CASSFGLIYEQYF. CDR3 DNA sequence: TGTGCCAGCAGCTTTGGACTCATCTACGAGCAGTACTTC.

The gene calls are TRBV7-2 and TRBJ1-1; possibly TRBD1 for D (6 bases). This CDR3 has 15 residues. V lost 5 bases to trimming and J lost 1 base, with 14 bases between them. Germline CDR1 is SGHTA and CDR2 is FQGNSA. Here the CDR3 reads CASSGVGAGNTEAFF. The DNA of the CDR3 is TGTGCCAGCAGCGGAGTGGGGGCTGGGAACACTGAAGCTTTCTTT.

This clone appeared once. The chain uses TRBV6-5 and TRBJ2-5; D uncertain. This CDR3 is 14 amino acids long. Trimming pared 0 bases from V and 8 bases from J, leaving 13 bases between. The V gene's germline CDR1 is MNHEY and CDR2 SVGAGI. CDR3 region: CASSYSGPTPTQYF. In DNA, the CDR3 is TGTGCCAGCAGTTACTCTGGCCCGACTCCAACCCAGTACTTC.

The rearrangement joins TRBV19 to TRBJ1-5; D may be TRBD1 (5 bases). This CDR3 comprises 15 residues. From germline, CDR1 is LNHDA and CDR2 SQIVND (reference sequence). With 5 bases removed from V and 3 bases from J, the gap between germline ends came to 14 bases. The CDR3 loop reads CASSETRQINQPQHF. The DNA for the CDR3 is TGTGCCAGTAGTGAAACCCGACAGATCAATCAGCCCCAGCATTTT.

The chain has TRBV13 and TRBJ1-2; perhaps TRBD1 as D (5 bases). Trimming stripped 5 bases from V and 6 bases from J, with 19 bases between. Germline V CDR1 and CDR2: PRHDT, FYEKMQ (reference sequence). CDR3 length: 15 amino acids. The CDR3 protein is CASSKGMGGRNGYTF. The CDR3 DNA sequence: TGTGCCAGCAGCAAGGGCATGGGGGGTAGAAATGGCTACACCTTC.

The gene calls are TRBV16 and TRBJ1-5, with D possibly TRBD1 on 6 matching bases. Germline CDR1 and CDR2: KGHSY and FQNENV. V lost 4 bases and J lost 9, with 22 bases in between. The CDR3 runs to 16 residues. DNA for the CDR3: TGTGCCAGCAGCCGAGAAGGCAGGGGTCCGGGTCGGCCCCAGCATTTT. Its protein is CASSREGRGPGRPQHF.

A few counts support this clone. The V and J genes are TRBV7-8 and TRBJ1-2, with TRBD1 identical over 8 bases. In germline, CDR1 is SGHVS, CDR2 FQNEAQ. Trimming cost V 4 bases and J 2 bases; bases outside gene matches: 6. The CDR3 spans 15 residues. The DNA for the CDR3 is TGTGCCAGCAGCTGGGATCGGACAGGGAACTATGGCTACACCTTC. This sequence encodes CASSWDRTGNYGYTF. Full variable domain (outside the CDR3, taken from reference TRBV7-8 and TRBJ1-2): GAGVSQSPRYKVAKRGQDVALRCDPISGHVSLFWYQQALGQGPEFLTYFQNEAQLDKSGLPSDRFFAERPEGSVSTLKIQRTQQEDSAVYLCASSWDRTGNYGYTFGSGTRLTVV.

The J gene is TRBJ2-4, the V gene TRBV4-1; 11 positions agree with TRBD2. CDR3 length: 18 amino acids. Germline assignment: CDR1 MGHRA and CDR2 YSYEKL. V gave up 0 bases and J gave up 6 bases; unmatched junction bases: 10. Written as DNA, the CDR3 is TGCGCCAGCAGCCAAGAAATAGCGGGGGGGCCCTCACTAAACATTCAGTACTTC. Amino acid sequence: CASSQEIAGGPSLNIQYF.

The chain carries TRBV19 and TRBJ2-2, with D tentatively TRBD1 (7 bases). This CDR3 comprises 15 residues. Germline V gene lookup returns CDR1 LNHDA and CDR2 SQIVND (reference sequence). The V gene lost 7 bases and the J gene lost 1 base, with 13 bases spanning the gap. The CDR3 coding sequence is TGTGCCAGTAAGGCGGGACAGCAGAACACCGGGGAGCTGTTTTTT. Encoded protein: CASKAGQQNTGELFF.

This clone has a single count. The rearrangement joins TRBV27 to TRBJ2-5; 7 nucleotides line up with TRBD1. V was clipped by 4 bases and J by 10 bases; unmatched bases: 9. The CDR3 is 13 residues long. Germline values: CDR1 MNHEY, CDR2 SMNVEV (reference sequence). The CDR3 sequence: CASSSDRPRGQYF. Here the CDR3 DNA reads TGTGCCAGCAGTTCGGACAGGCCCAGAGGCCAGTACTTC.

In this sample, this clone turned up once. The chain carries TRBV7-9 and TRBJ1-2; the match to TRBD1 covers 10 bases. Germline V gives CDR1 SEHNR, CDR2 FQNEAQ (reference sequence). Trimming at V came to 4 bases and at J to 7 bases, leaving 9 bases not matched to a gene. The CDR3 runs to 15 residues. The CDR3 DNA reads TGTGCCAGCAGCTCTTCGGGACAGGGGATGGGTGGCTACACCTTC. Protein: CASSSSGQGMGGYTF.

The V gene is TRBV27, the J gene TRBJ2-7; TRBD2 matches 12 bases. Germline CDR1 and CDR2: MNHEY and SMNVEV (reference sequence). The ends lost 2 bases at V and 6 bases at J; junction bases unmatched: 8. This CDR3 spans 16 amino acids. The CDR3 region is CASSLTLAGGVSEQYF. The CDR3 region has the DNA TGTGCCAGCAGTTTAACTCTAGCGGGGGGGGTGAGCGAGCAGTACTTC.

The rearrangement links TRBV7-8 to TRBJ1-2; 7 bases match TRBD1. CDR3 size: 13 residues. V gave up 5 bases and J gave up 8 bases; unmatched junction bases: 8. Germline V gene lookup returns CDR1 SGHVS and CDR2 FQNEAQ. CDR3 sequence (DNA): TGTGCCAGCAGCACGCGACAGGGCGGCGGCTACACCTTC. Protein sequence: CASSTRQGGGYTF.

The V call is TRBV6-4, the J call TRBJ2-2; D is ambiguous. Between the trimmed V and J ends, which lost 2 bases and 1 base, there was a span of 5 bases. This CDR3 has 14 residues. The germline CDR1 and CDR2 sequences are MRHNA and SNTAGT. The CDR3 nucleotides are TGTGCCAGCAGTGACGGGCAGAACACCGGGGAGCTGTTTTTT. Amino acids: CASSDGQNTGELFF.